This T cell receptor (beta chain) was captured by sequencing in a study of blood T cell repertoires in COVID-19. For the study at large: Donors in the United States, Italy and Spain gave samples during acute or convalescent COVID-19. From T cells, B-cell-depleted T cells, or PBMCs came the material, which was cDNA or gDNA.

In the source study's methods: Amplification of reference gene primers provided the estimated nucleated cell counts. Measured with immunoSEQ multiplex PCR; TCRdb has only the in-frame clones, and not every one. D and trimming come from the DNA, and the V and J calls and clone size come from that table. The profile shows around 300,000 clones, over 75% of them singletons. V dropped 7 bases and J dropped 4; count of bases not matched to a gene: 7. CDR1 SQVTM and CDR2 ANQGSEA come from the germline V gene. The CDR3 runs 14 residues. The TCR comes from a human donor in a cohort sampled during active COVID-19. The chain couples TRBV29-1 to TRBJ2-1; the match to TRBD2 covers 10 bases. Sequencing used peripheral blood. CDR3 sequence reads: CSAPGSGGYNEQFF. CDR3 nucleotide sequence: TGCAGCGCCCCCGGTAGCGGGGGGTACAATGAGCAGTTCTTC.